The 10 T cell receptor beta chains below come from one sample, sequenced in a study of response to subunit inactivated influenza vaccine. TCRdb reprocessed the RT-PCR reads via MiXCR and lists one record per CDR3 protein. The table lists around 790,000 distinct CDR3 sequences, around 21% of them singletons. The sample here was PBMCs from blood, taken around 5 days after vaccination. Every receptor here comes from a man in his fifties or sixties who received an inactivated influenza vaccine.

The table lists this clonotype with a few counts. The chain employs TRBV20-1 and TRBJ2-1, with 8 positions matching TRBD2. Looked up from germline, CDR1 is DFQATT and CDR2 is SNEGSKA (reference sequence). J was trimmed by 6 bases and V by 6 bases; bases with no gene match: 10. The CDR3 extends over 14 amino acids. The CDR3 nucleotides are TGCAGTGCCACAAGCGGGAGAGGAGGCAATGAGCAGTTCTTC. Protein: CSATSGRGGNEQFF.

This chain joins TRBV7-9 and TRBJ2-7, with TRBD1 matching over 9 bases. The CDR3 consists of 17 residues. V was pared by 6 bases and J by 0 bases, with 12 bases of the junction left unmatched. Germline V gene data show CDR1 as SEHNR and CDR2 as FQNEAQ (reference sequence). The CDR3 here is CASRSRIQGASSYEQYF. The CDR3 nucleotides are TGTGCCAGCAGATCACGAATACAGGGGGCGTCCTCCTACGAGCAGTACTTC.

In DNA form, the CDR3 reads TGCGCCAGCAGCCAGGGGACTAGCGCCCTCGAGCAGTACTTC. Its translation is CASSQGTSALEQYF. The chain employs TRBV5-1 and TRBJ2-7, with 10 bases identical to TRBD2. The J segment lost 6 bases and the V segment lost 4 bases, leaving 7 bases of the junction unmatched. The CDR3 totals 14 residues. From germline, CDR1 is SGHRS and CDR2 YFSETQ.

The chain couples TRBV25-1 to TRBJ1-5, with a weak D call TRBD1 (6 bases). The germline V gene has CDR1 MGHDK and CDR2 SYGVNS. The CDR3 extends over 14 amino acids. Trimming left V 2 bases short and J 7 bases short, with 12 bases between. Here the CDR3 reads CASSETGIQQPQHF. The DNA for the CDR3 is TGTGCCAGCAGTGAAACAGGGATCCAGCAGCCCCAGCATTTT.

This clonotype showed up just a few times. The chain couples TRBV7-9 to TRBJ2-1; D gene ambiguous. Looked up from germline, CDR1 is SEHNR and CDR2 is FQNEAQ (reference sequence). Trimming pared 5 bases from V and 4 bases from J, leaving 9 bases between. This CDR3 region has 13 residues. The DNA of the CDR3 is TGTGCCAGCAGCGATGGACGATACAATGAGCAGTTCTTC. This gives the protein CASSDGRYNEQFF.

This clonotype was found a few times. The CDR3 region is CASRETGLGEQYF. DNA of the CDR3: TGTGCCAGCAGAGAGACAGGGCTTGGCGAGCAGTACTTC. This chain connects TRBV12-3 or TRBV12-4 to TRBJ2-7; 7 nucleotides agree with TRBD1. The CDR3 has 13 residues. The V segment lost 6 bases and the J segment 6 bases; nucleotides outside the gene matches: 8.

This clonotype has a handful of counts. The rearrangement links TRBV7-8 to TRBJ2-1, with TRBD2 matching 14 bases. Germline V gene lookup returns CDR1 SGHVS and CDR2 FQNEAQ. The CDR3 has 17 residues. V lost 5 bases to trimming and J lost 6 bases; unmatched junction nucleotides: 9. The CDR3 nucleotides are TGTGCCAGCAGCGTAAGACCGGGACTAGCGGGAGTCAATGAGCAGTTCTTC. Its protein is CASSVRPGLAGVNEQFF.

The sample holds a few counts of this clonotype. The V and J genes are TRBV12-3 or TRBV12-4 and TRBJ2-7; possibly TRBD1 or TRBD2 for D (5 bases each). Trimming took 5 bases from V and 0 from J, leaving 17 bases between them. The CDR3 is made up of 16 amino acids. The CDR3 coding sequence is TGTGCCAGCAGTAGCCGGGACCCTAGGAGCTCCTACGAGCAGTACTTC. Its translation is CASSSRDPRSSYEQYF.

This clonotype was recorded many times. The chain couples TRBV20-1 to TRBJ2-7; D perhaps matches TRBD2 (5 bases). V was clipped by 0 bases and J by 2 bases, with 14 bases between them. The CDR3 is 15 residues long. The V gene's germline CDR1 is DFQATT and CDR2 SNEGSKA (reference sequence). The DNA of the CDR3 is TGCAGTGCTAGAGATCCAAGAGGACTTCCCTACGAGCAGTACTTC. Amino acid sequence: CSARDPRGLPYEQYF.

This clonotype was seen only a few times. CDR3 amino acids: CSAQKMNTEAFF. For the CDR3, the DNA is TGCAGCGCCCAGAAGATGAACACTGAAGCTTTCTTT. The gene calls are TRBV29-1 and TRBJ1-1; D uncertain. The CDR3 sequence is 12 residues long. Germline lookup yields CDR1 SQVTM and CDR2 ANQGSEA. The V and J ends lost 7 bases and 0 bases respectively, with 9 bases between them.